What follows is one TCR beta chain and its context. The clone's antigen remains unknown. Base qualities are not recorded, but no much larger clone differs from it by a single base. The data were taken from a study of CD8 T cells in Susac syndrome (dated by TCRdb to the late 2010s). Background for the entire study: The study used repertoire sequencing to test whether antigen drove CD8+ T cell activation and differentiation in Susac syndrome.

RNA was extracted using the RNeasy kit, and about 0.45 to 1 ug of the RNA was reverse transcribed with random hexamers. TCR beta CDR3 regions were amplified with the immunoSEQ multiplex PCR assay covering 54 Vbeta and 13 Jbeta segments. Bias from PCR amplification was corrected by using a synthetic template baseline for primer optimization and for computational correction. Regarding the original processing steps: Reads were annotated to V, D and J genes according to IMGT and were analyzed with immunoSEQ Analyzer, with only productive sequences retained. Clonality was calculated as one minus the Shannon entropy normalized by log2 of the number of productive unique sequences. For each patient and control, public and private clones were evaluated within the 100 most prevalent clones. Susac-specific clones were defined as absent from healthy and MS cohorts, over a thousand published viral clones and other ImmuneACCESS disease sequences. TCRdb applied fastp at Q25 and MiXCR to the public reads, then kept only in-frame beta chains. Rows with a matching CDR3 protein are joined into one entry that keeps the most common DNA and genes. The authors' filters were not applied to this entry. The sample table records about 120,000 distinct CDR3 sequences; 94% of these occur just once. The ten largest make up approximately 0.12% of the sample.

General conclusions and limits of the study: The number of individuals in the TCR sequencing and HLA analysis was acknowledged as relatively small.

Peripheral blood CD8+ and CD4+ T cells from healthy donors, Susac syndrome patients and multiple sclerosis patients were profiled by high-throughput TCR beta sequencing. Treatment-naive patients with stable or active relapsing-remitting disease fulfilling revised McDonald criteria were used as multiple sclerosis controls. Bulk CD8+ and CD4+ T cells were purified magnetically by negative isolation, whereas CD8+ TEMRA cells were enriched by FACS. Blood was collected in EDTA tubes and processed within 24 hours, with PBMCs isolated through density gradient centrifugation. PBMCs intended for TCR sequencing were frozen in liquid nitrogen and were later thawed in a 37 degrees C water bath. Purity of sorted or isolated CD4+, CD8+ and CD8+ TEMRA cells was at least 90%. The CDR1 and CDR2 encoded by the germline V gene are LGHNA and YNFKEQ. The CDR3 runs 18 residues from the cysteine to the phenylalanine. Of the read, only the CDR3 DNA is kept; its 54 bases are in frame from base 1. Here V drops 1 base and J drops 6 bases, and the junction holds 6 bases not matched to any gene.

The sequencing sample was made of CD4+ T cells from PBMCs. This clonotype was obtained from a human donor with multiple sclerosis. The chain was built from TRBV4-2 and TRBJ2-4; the junction holds 16 bases that match TRBD2. The CDR3 reads as follows: CASSQGKGLAGGPNIQYF. The DNA sequence follows: TGTGCCAGCAGCCAAGGCAAGGGACTAGCGGGGGGGCCAAACATTCAGTACTTC.